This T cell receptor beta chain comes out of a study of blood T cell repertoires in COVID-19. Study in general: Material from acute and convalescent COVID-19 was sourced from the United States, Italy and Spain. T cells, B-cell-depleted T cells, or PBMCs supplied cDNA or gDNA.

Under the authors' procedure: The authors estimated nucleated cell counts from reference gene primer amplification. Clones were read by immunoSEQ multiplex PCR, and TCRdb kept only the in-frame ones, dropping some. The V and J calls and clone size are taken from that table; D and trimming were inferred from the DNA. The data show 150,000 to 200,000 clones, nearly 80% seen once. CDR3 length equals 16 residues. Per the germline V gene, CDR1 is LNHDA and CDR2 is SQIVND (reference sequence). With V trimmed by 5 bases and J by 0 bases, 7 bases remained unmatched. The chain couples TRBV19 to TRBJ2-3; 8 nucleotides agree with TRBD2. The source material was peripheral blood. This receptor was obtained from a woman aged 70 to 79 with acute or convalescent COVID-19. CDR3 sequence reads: CASSSAGGGSTDTQYF. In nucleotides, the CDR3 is TGTGCCAGTAGTTCCGCGGGGGGCGGGAGCACAGATACGCAGTATTTT.